The clone carrying this T cell receptor (beta chain) showed up many times. The antigen is undetermined. Per germline, CDR1 SGHTA and CDR2 FQGNSA. Trimming stripped 2 bases from V and 2 bases from J, with 13 bases between. The CDR3 spans 16 residues. This sample was included in a study of T cells in Graves' hyperthyroidism and ophthalmopathy. Study outcomes and limitations: The blood repertoire included most of the expanded thyroid clonotypes above 0.001.

The TCR beta CDR3 regions underwent amplification using RNA transcripts as the source. TCR CDR3 underwent first-round RT-PCR with the HTBI primer set. TCRdb redid the calling of the multiplex PCR reads with MiXCR, one entry per CDR3 protein. The top ten clones hold 15% to 20% of a sample with roughly 570,000 distinct CDR3 sequences, 40% to 55% of them seen once. Patients showing uncontrolled infection, other autoimmune disease, pregnancy or lactation were ineligible. Material for sequencing was peripheral blood or thyroid tissue (not recorded which). The gene calls are TRBV7-2 and TRBJ1-5; tentative D call: TRBD1 (6 bases). The TCR sequence derives from an adult woman with Graves' disease, either hyperthyroidism or ophthalmopathy (not recorded which). The chain's CDR3 is CASSLRGGEGNQPQHF. The CDR3 nucleotides read TGTGCCAGCAGCTTAAGGGGGGGCGAAGGCAATCAGCCCCAGCATTTT.